This T cell receptor beta chain was obtained from a study of blood T cell repertoires in COVID-19. The wider study: Specimens from acute and convalescent COVID-19 originated in the United States, Italy and Spain. T cells, B-cell-depleted T cells, or PBMCs provided the cDNA or gDNA that served as material.

The CDR3 has 15 amino acids. V gave up 6 bases and J gave up 3 bases; unmatched junction bases: 7. CDR1 is MNHEY, CDR2 SVGAGI, per germline. In the authors' workflow: Amplifying reference gene primers gave estimates of nucleated cell counts. The protocol was immunoSEQ multiplex PCR, while the TCRdb copy is restricted to in-frame clones and leaves out a portion. For V, J and clone size, that table is used; D and trimming come from the DNA. The table includes around 70,000 clones, 80% to 90% detected once. Source material: peripheral blood. The chain recombines TRBV6-5 with TRBJ1-5, with 8 positions matching TRBD1. The receptor's source is a woman aged 80 or over with active or convalescent COVID-19. CDR3 region: CASSPDRGSNQPQHF. DNA of the CDR3: TGTGCCAGCAGCCCAGACAGGGGATCCAATCAGCCCCAGCATTTT.